This entry lists 29 T cell receptor beta chains sequenced from one sample in a study of T-cell reconstitution after alpha-beta-depleted transplantation in children. The TCRbeta library incorporated unique molecular identifiers. Each CDR3 protein is one row after TCRdb ran MiXCR on the PCR reads. The sample shows about 250,000 distinct CDR3 sequences, roughly a quarter of them seen only once. Sequences were derived from PBMCs, mostly from graft donor cells, sampled 360 days after TCRalphabeta/CD19-depleted stem cell transplant. These receptors came from a female patient aged 2 to 10 who had a stem cell transplant for congenital amegakaryocytic thrombocytopenia, so the T cells may come from the graft donor.

This rearrangement joins TRBV6-1 to TRBJ1-5, with TRBD1 as a possible D gene (6 bases). Looked up from germline, CDR1 is MNHNS and CDR2 is SASEGT. This CDR3 spans 14 amino acids. V shed 6 bases and J shed 9 bases, with 18 bases lying between them. CDR3 in amino acids: CASRRGHGPLPQHF. The CDR3 DNA follows: TGTGCCAGCAGGAGGGGACACGGTCCTTTGCCCCAGCATTTT.

This chain links TRBV20-1 with TRBJ1-5; D perhaps matches TRBD1 (6 bases). CDR1 and CDR2 from the germline V gene are DFQATT and SNEGSKA (reference sequence). V was clipped by 5 bases and J by 2 bases, with 13 bases between them. This CDR3 spans 14 amino acids. CDR3 residues: CSAGQPGGNQPQHF. The CDR3 nucleotides read TGCAGTGCTGGACAGCCAGGTGGCAATCAGCCCCAGCATTTT.

V gene TRBV2 combines with J gene TRBJ2-3, with 8 bases that match TRBD2. Per germline, CDR1 SNHLY and CDR2 FYNNEI. The CDR3 consists of 14 residues. The trim removed 8 bases at V and 0 bases at J, leaving 4 bases unmatched. The CDR3 DNA reads TGTGCCAGCGGTCTAGCGGGTAGCACAGATACGCAGTATTTT. This translates into CASGLAGSTDTQYF.

There are a few counts of this clonotype. CDR3 sequence (DNA): TGTGCCAGCAGCCAAGAATCGGGCGTCAAAAATCAGCCCCAGCATTTT. This translates into CASSQESGVKNQPQHF. V usage is TRBV4-2 and J usage is TRBJ1-5; D remains ambiguous. Germline CDR1 reads LGHNA; CDR2 reads YNFKEQ. The V end lost 0 bases, the J end lost 4 bases, and 13 bases lay between the germline ends. The CDR3 is 16 residues long.

There are many counts of this clonotype. The gene calls are TRBV5-6 and TRBJ1-1; no firm D call. Germline CDR1 reads SGHDT; CDR2 reads YYEEEE. This CDR3 spans 14 amino acids. The germline V and J ends were trimmed by 4 bases and 1 base, with 11 bases remaining between them. The CDR3 sequence: CASSRGRENTEAFF. Here the CDR3 DNA reads TGTGCCAGCAGCCGCGGAAGGGAGAACACTGAAGCTTTCTTT.

This clonotype was counted at least ten times. This chain uses TRBV5-1 with TRBJ2-1, with D uncertain. The CDR3 is 14 amino acids. Germline V CDR1 and CDR2: SGHRS, YFSETQ. Trimming left V 3 bases short and J 0 bases short, with 7 bases between. The chain's CDR3 is CASSSEISYNEQFF. The CDR3 DNA sequence: TGCGCCAGCAGCTCCGAGATCTCCTACAATGAGCAGTTCTTC.

This clonotype came up many times. The V gene is TRBV10-2, the J gene TRBJ2-3; the match to TRBD2 covers 11 bases. Trimming took 3 bases from V and 2 from J; bases not matched to a gene: 4. The CDR3 sequence is 16 residues long. CDR1 is WSHSY and CDR2 is SAAADI in the germline V gene. For the CDR3, the DNA is TGCGCCAGCAGTGATCAGGGACTAGCGGACACAGATACGCAGTATTTT. Translated, it gives CASSDQGLADTDTQYF.

The chain carries TRBV20-1 and TRBJ2-3, with D perhaps TRBD1 (6 bases). The V gene's germline CDR1 is DFQATT and CDR2 SNEGSKA (reference sequence). This CDR3 contains 14 residues. V was pared by 5 bases and J by 0 bases, with 12 bases between. As DNA, the CDR3 is TGCAGTGCTCCAGGGGACGGTAGCACAGATACGCAGTATTTT. Protein product: CSAPGDGSTDTQYF.

This clonotype appeared a few times. The chain combines TRBV7-9 with TRBJ1-1; D gene uncertain. Per germline, CDR1 SEHNR and CDR2 FQNEAQ (reference sequence). The V gene lost 1 base and the J gene lost 7 bases, with 10 bases spanning the gap. CDR3 length equals 13 residues. CDR3 in amino acids: CASSLDWGGEAFF. The CDR3 nucleotides read TGTGCCAGCAGCTTAGATTGGGGTGGTGAAGCTTTCTTT.

This clonotype was counted between two and nine times. As DNA, the CDR3 is TGTGCCACCAGTGATTTCCGGCAGGGTGCAGATACGCAGTATTTT. It translates to CATSDFRQGADTQYF. J is TRBJ2-3 and V is TRBV24-1; D is possibly TRBD1 (5 bases). The CDR3 totals 15 residues. V lost 1 base and J lost 4, with 11 bases in between. The germline V gene encodes CDR1 KGHDR and CDR2 SFDVKD.

This clonotype was detected many times. The chain recombines TRBV9 with TRBJ2-1; D not resolved. The germline CDR1 and CDR2 sequences are SGDLS and YYNGEE. Trimming removed 4 bases at V and 0 bases at J, with 11 bases between. There are 15 residues in the CDR3. This chain's CDR3 is CASSPWTSSYNEQFF. CDR3 in DNA: TGTGCCAGCAGCCCCTGGACCAGCTCCTACAATGAGCAGTTCTTC.

The genes are TRBV7-2 and TRBJ1-2, with D unresolved. Per germline, CDR1 SGHTA and CDR2 FQGNSA. CDR3 length equals 13 residues. Trimming took 1 base from V and 4 from J, leaving 7 bases between them. CDR3 protein: CASSLERLYGYTF. The CDR3 DNA follows: TGTGCCAGCAGCTTAGAGAGACTCTATGGCTACACCTTC.

In nucleotides, the CDR3 is TGTGCCAGCAGCCTTCTAGGGTCTCTACCACACAATGAGCAGTTCTTC. Translating gives CASSLLGSLPHNEQFF. The rearrangement uses TRBV12-3 or TRBV12-4 and TRBJ2-1, with no clear D. This CDR3 is 16 amino acids long. Trimming removed 6 bases at V and 5 bases at J, with 20 bases between.

The chain couples TRBV5-1 to TRBJ1-2; possibly TRBD1 for D (6 bases). The CDR3 totals 13 residues. Trimming took off 5 bases at V and 4 bases at J, with 12 bases between the two ends. CDR1 and CDR2 from the germline V gene are SGHRS and YFSETQ. This CDR3 reads CASRLEGVYGYTF. Written as DNA, the CDR3 is TGCGCCAGCAGATTAGAGGGGGTCTATGGCTACACCTTC.

This clonotype was picked up a small number of times. This chain links TRBV12-3 or TRBV12-4 with TRBJ1-5; D gene uncertain. V lost 4 bases, J lost 5 bases, and 9 bases lay in between. This CDR3 has 13 amino acids. Here the CDR3 reads CASSWRNHQPQHF. CDR3 nucleotides: TGTGCCAGCAGTTGGCGGAACCATCAGCCCCAGCATTTT.

This chain uses TRBV15 with TRBJ2-5, with 10 bases identical to TRBD2. Trimming cost V 0 bases and J 5 bases; bases outside gene matches: 0. Germline V gene lookup returns CDR1 LNHNV and CDR2 YYDKDF (reference sequence). The CDR3 has 14 amino acids. The CDR3 protein is CATSREGLAETQYF. CDR3 sequence (DNA): TGTGCCACCAGCAGAGAGGGACTAGCGGAGACCCAGTACTTC.

This clonotype was recorded only once. A much larger clone differs from this one at a single base, so this may be a read error. The chain has TRBV24-1 and TRBJ2-1; either TRBD1 or TRBD2 may fit D (5 bases each). The CDR3 is 17 amino acids. Germline V CDR1 and CDR2: KGHDR, SFDVKD. Deletions cut 2 bases from V and 2 bases from J, with 15 bases between. The CDR3 spells CATSDSTVGEPYNEQFF. The CDR3 bases are TGTGCCACCAGTGATTCTACAGTGGGGGAGCCCTACAATGAGCAGTTCTTC.

The chain combines TRBV20-1 with TRBJ2-2; maybe TRBD1 (5 bases). The CDR3 runs to 16 residues. In germline, CDR1 is DFQATT, CDR2 SNEGSKA (reference sequence). V gave up 0 bases and J gave up 0 bases, with 11 bases separating them. CDR3 residues: CSARDHRNANTGELFF. CDR3 DNA: TGCAGTGCTAGAGACCACAGGAATGCGAACACCGGGGAGCTGTTTTTT.

This chain links TRBV21-1 with TRBJ2-7; the D segment call TRBD1 is taken from the table without a DNA check. TRBV21-1 is labeled a pseudogene. The CDR3 loop spans 14 amino acids. Written as DNA, the CDR3 is TGTGCCAGCAGCAATGGGACAGGGCTCTACGAGCAGTACTTC. This encodes CASSNGTGLYEQYF.

V is TRBV20-1 and J is TRBJ2-7; D tentatively fits TRBD1 or TRBD2 (5 bases each). This CDR3 has 13 amino acids. CDR1 and CDR2 (germline): DFQATT, SNEGSKA (reference sequence). The ends were cut back, 2 bases at V and 3 bases at J, with 11 bases in the middle. The CDR3 spells CSARPGPFYEQYF. The CDR3 DNA reads TGCAGTGCTAGACCGGGACCGTTCTACGAGCAGTACTTC.

This chain joins TRBV19 and TRBJ1-5, with 8 positions matching TRBD1. The CDR3 has 15 residues. Trimming at V came to 6 bases and at J to 4 bases, leaving 8 bases not matched to a gene. Per the germline V gene, CDR1 is LNHDA and CDR2 is SQIVND (reference sequence). CDR3 nucleotide sequence: TGTGCCAGTAGGACCCCTGGACAGGGTAATCAGCCCCAGCATTTT. It is translated as CASRTPGQGNQPQHF.

J is TRBJ1-2 and V is TRBV4-1; no definite D call. Between the trimmed V and J ends, which lost 0 bases and 2 bases, there was a span of 7 bases. The CDR3 spans 14 residues. From germline, CDR1 is MGHRA and CDR2 YSYEKL. CDR3 nucleotide sequence: TGCGCCAGCAGCCAAGATGGCGGGAACTATGGCTACACCTTC. Its translation: CASSQDGGNYGYTF.

The chain couples TRBV4-3 to TRBJ2-1; D gene unclear. This CDR3 contains 15 residues. The germline CDR1 and CDR2 sequences are LGHNA and YSLEER. V lost 1 base, J lost 2 bases, and 9 bases lay in between. The CDR3 coding sequence is TGCGCCAGCAGCCAAGTCCGGGCACCCTACAATGAGCAGTTCTTC. Its translation: CASSQVRAPYNEQFF.

The chain is built from TRBV5-1 and TRBJ1-4; 9 nucleotides align to TRBD1. Germline CDR1 SGHRS, CDR2 YFSETQ. V shed 4 bases, J shed 6 bases, and the junction held 7 bases outside the gene matches. This CDR3 contains 15 residues. The CDR3 DNA reads as TGCGCCAGCAGCCTGGACAGGGGTATTTATGAAAAACTGTTTTTT. Translating it yields CASSLDRGIYEKLFF.

This clonotype showed up just a few times. For the CDR3, the DNA is TGTGCCAGCAGCTCTGCCTCCCCCCAAGAGACCCAGTACTTC. It encodes CASSSASPQETQYF. The V gene is TRBV11-2, the J gene TRBJ2-5; D remains ambiguous. CDR3 length: 14 residues. Germline CDR1 and CDR2: SGHAT and FQNNGV. V lost 4 bases and J 1 base, leaving 10 bases between the germline ends.

The gene calls are TRBV7-8 and TRBJ2-1; D gene unclear. Trimming took off 1 base at V and 9 bases at J, with 16 bases between the two ends. This CDR3 region has 15 residues. Germline V gene sequence: CDR1 SGHVS, CDR2 FQNEAQ. The CDR3 spells CASSLDVGPRREQFF. In DNA form, the CDR3 reads TGTGCCAGCAGCTTAGATGTAGGACCTAGGCGTGAGCAGTTCTTC.

This chain links TRBV21-1 with TRBJ2-5; the table calls TRBD1, which could not be checked here. TRBV21-1 is a documented pseudogene. This CDR3 spans 16 amino acids. CDR3 sequence (DNA): TGTGCCAGCAGCATAAAAGAACAGGGGTTCACGGAGACCCAGTACTTC. This translates into CASSIKEQGFTETQYF.

This chain uses TRBV20-1 with TRBJ2-1, with D tentatively TRBD1 (5 bases). The CDR3 loop spans 15 amino acids. Germline V lookup: CDR1 DFQATT, CDR2 SNEGSKA (reference sequence). The V and J ends lost 0 bases and 8 bases respectively, with 17 bases between them. As DNA, the CDR3 is TGCAGTGCTAGAGATCCCAGAGGCAGGGCCCATGAGCAGTTCTTC. Amino acids: CSARDPRGRAHEQFF.

Points on this clonotype: Germline and junction disagree at one end, which may indicate a read error. In nucleotides, the CDR3 is TGTGCCATCAGCGTGGACAGTCCGTCCTATAATTCACCCCTCCACTTT. Protein: CAISVDSPSYNSPLHF. This chain links TRBV9 with TRBJ1-6, with a possible D match to TRBD1 (6 bases). The germline CDR1 and CDR2 sequences are SGDLS and YYNGEE. The CDR3 contains 16 residues. The whole variable domain, filled in from reference TRBV9 and TRBJ1-6, reads DSGVTQTPKHLITATGQRVTLRCSPRSGDLSVYWYQQSLDQGLQFLIQYYNGEERAKGNILERFSAQQFPDLHSELNLSSLELGDSALYFCAISVDSPSYNSPLHFGNGTRLTVT.